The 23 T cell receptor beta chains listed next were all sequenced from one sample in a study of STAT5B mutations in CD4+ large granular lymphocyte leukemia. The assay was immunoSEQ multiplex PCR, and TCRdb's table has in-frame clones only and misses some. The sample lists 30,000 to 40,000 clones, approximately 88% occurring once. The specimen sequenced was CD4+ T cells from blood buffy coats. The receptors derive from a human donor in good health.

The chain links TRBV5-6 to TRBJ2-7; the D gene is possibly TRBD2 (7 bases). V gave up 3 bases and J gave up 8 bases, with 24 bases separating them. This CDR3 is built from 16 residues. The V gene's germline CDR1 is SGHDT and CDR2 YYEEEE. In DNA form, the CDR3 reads TGTGCCAGCAGCTCAAAAGGGGGGGGCGCGGCTTGGAAGCAGTACTTC. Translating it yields CASSSKGGGAAWKQYF.

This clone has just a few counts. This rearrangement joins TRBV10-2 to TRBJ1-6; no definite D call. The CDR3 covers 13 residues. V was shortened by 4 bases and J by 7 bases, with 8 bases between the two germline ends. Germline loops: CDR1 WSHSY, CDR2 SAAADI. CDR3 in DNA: TGCGCCAGCAGTGGGACGGGAAATTCACCCCTCCACTTT. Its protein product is CASSGTGNSPLHF.

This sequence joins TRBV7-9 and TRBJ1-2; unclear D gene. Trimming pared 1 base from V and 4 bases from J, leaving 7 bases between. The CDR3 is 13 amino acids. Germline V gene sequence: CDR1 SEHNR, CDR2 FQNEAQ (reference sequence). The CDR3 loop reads CASSLETAYGYTF. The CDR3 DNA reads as TGTGCCAGCAGCTTAGAGACGGCCTATGGCTACACCTTC.

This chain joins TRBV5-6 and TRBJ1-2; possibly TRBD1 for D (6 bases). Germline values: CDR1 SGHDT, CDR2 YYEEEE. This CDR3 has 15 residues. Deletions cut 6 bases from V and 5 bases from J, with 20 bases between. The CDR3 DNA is TGTGCCAGCACTTACAGGGTTCTCAAAGGATATGGCTACACCTTC. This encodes CASTYRVLKGYGYTF.

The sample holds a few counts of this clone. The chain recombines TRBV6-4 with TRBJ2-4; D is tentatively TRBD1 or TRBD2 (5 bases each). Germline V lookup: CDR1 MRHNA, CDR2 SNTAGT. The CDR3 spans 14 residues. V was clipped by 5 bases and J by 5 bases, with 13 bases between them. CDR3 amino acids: CASSPGTGQNIQYF. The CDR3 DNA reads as TGTGCCAGCAGTCCCGGGACGGGTCAAAACATTCAGTACTTC.

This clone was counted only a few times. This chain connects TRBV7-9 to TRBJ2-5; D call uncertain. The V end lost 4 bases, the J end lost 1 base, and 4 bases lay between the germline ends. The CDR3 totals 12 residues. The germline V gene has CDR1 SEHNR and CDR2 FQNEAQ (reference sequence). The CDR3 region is CASSWGQETQYF. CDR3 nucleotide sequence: TGTGCCAGCAGCTGGGGCCAAGAGACCCAGTACTTC.

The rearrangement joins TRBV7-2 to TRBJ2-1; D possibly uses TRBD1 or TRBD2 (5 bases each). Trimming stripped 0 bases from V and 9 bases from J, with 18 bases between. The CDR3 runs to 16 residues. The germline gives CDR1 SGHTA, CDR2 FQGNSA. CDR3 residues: CASSLAAGTSNFEQFF. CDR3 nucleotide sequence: TGTGCCAGCAGCTTAGCGGCCGGGACCTCCAATTTTGAGCAGTTCTTC.

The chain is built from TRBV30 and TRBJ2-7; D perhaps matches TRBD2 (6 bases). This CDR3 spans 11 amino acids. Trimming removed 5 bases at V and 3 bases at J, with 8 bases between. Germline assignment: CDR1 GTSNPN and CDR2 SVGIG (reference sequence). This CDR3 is CAWGGSYEQYF. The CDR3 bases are TGTGCCTGGGGGGGGAGCTACGAGCAGTACTTC.

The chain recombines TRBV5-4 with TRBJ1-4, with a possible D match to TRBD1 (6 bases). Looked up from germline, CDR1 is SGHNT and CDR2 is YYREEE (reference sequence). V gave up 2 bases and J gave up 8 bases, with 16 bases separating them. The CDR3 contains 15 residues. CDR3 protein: CASSLDPGTPEKLFF. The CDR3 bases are TGTGCCAGCAGCTTAGACCCCGGGACACCCGAAAAACTGTTTTTT.

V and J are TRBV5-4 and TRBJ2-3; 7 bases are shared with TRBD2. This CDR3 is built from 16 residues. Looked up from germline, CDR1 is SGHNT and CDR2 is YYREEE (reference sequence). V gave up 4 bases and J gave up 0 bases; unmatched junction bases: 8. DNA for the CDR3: TGTGCCAGCAGCCCCGCCGGGCGGGGGAGCACAGATACGCAGTATTTT. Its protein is CASSPAGRGSTDTQYF.

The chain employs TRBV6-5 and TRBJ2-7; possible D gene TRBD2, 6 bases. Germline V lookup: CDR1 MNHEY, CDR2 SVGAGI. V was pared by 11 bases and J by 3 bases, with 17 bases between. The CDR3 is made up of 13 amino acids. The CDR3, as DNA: TGTGCCGCGGCGGCGGGGAGCGTCTACGAGCAGTACTTC. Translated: CAAAAGSVYEQYF.

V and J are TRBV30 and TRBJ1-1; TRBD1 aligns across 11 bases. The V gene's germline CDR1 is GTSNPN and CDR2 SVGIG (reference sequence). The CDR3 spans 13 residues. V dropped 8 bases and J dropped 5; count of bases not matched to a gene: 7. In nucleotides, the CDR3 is TGTGCCCAGCTGGGGACAGGGGGGACTGAAGCTTTCTTT. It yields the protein CAQLGTGGTEAFF.

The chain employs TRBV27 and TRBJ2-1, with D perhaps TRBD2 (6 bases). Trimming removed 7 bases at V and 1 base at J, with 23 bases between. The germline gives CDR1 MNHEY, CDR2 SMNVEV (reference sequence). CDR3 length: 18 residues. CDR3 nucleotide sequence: TGTGCCAGCACCCCCCACGGGGCTAGCGCAATTTCCTACAATGAGCAGTTCTTC. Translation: CASTPHGASAISYNEQFF.

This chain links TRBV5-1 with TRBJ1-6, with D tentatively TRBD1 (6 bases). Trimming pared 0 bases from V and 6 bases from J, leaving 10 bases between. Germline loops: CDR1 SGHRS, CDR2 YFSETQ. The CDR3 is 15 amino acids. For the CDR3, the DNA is TGCGCCAGCAGCTTGGCACAGGGCGCTAATTCACCCCTCCACTTT. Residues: CASSLAQGANSPLHF.

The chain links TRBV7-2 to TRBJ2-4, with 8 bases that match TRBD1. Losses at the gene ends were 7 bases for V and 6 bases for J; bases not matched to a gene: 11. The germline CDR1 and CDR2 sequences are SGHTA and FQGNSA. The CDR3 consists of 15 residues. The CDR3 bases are TGTGCCAGCAACCCGTGGGGCACAGGGGGAAACATTCAGTACTTC. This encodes CASNPWGTGGNIQYF.

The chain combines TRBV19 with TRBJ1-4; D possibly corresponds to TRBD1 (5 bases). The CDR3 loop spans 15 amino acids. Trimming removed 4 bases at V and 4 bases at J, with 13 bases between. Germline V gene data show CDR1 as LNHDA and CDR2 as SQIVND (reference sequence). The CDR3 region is CASSKRAGINEKLFF. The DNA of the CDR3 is TGTGCCAGTAGTAAGCGGGCAGGGATTAATGAAAAACTGTTTTTT.

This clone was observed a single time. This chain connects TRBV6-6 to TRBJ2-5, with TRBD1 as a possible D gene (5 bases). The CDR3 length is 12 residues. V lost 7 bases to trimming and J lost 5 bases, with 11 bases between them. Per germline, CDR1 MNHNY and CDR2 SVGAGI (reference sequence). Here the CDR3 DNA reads TGTGCCAGCAACCAGGGATGGGAGACCCAGTACTTC. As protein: CASNQGWETQYF.

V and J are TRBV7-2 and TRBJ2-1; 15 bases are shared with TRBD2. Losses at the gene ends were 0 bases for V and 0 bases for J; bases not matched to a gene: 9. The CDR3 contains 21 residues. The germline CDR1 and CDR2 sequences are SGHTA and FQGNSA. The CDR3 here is CASSLAGGLAGGKSSYNEQFF. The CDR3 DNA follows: TGTGCCAGCAGCTTAGCGGGAGGACTAGCGGGGGGGAAGAGCTCCTACAATGAGCAGTTCTTC.

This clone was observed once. CDR3 sequence: CASGEGPFHGYTF. The CDR3 bases are TGTGCCAGCGGCGAGGGACCTTTTCATGGCTACACCTTC. The rearrangement joins TRBV6-6 to TRBJ1-2, with D possibly being TRBD1 (5 bases). The CDR3 is 13 residues long. The germline gives CDR1 MNHNY, CDR2 SVGAGI (reference sequence). Between the trimmed V and J ends, which lost 8 bases and 6 bases, there was a span of 16 bases.

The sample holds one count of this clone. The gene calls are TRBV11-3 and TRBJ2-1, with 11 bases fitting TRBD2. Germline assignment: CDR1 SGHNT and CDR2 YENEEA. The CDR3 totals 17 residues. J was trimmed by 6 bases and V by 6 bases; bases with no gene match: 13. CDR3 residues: CASSSRKLAGVSNEQFF. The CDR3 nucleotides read TGTGCCAGCAGTTCCCGAAAACTAGCGGGAGTGTCCAATGAGCAGTTCTTC.

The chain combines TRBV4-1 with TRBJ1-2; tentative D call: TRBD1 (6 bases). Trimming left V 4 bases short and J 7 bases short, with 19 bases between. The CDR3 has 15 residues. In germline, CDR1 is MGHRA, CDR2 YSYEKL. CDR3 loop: CASSPFWGGKGGYTF. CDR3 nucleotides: TGCGCCAGCAGCCCCTTTTGGGGGGGCAAAGGTGGCTACACCTTC.

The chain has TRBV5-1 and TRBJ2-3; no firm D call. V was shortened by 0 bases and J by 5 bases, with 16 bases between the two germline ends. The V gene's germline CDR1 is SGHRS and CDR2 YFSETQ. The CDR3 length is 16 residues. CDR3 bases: TGCGCCAGCAGCTTGGGCGGCAGTTTGGGTGTAGATACGCAGTATTTT. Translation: CASSLGGSLGVDTQYF.

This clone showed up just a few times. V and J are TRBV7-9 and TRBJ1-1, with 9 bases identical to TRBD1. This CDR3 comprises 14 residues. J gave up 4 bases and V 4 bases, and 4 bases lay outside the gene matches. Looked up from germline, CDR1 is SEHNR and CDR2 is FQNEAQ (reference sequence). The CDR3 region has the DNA TGTGCCAGCAGCTACAGGGGGCAAGGCACTGAAGCTTTCTTT. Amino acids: CASSYRGQGTEAFF.